This T cell receptor beta chain was captured in a study of Graves' ophthalmopathy and Graves' hyperthyroidism. TCR beta CDR3 regions were amplified from RNA transcripts. The first round was an RT-PCR with HTBI primers, and the second round was a multiplex PCR. TCRdb redid the calling of the multiplex PCR reads with MiXCR, one entry per CDR3 protein. The data contain approximately 700,000 distinct CDR3 sequences, more than 40% of them singletons. V was shortened by 0 bases and J by 2 bases, with 12 bases between the two germline ends. Germline loops: CDR1 SGDLS, CDR2 YYNGEE. This CDR3 contains 15 residues.

The gene calls are TRBV9 and TRBJ2-7; D assignment may be TRBD1 or TRBD2 (5 bases each). This receptor was taken from an adult man with Graves' ophthalmopathy. Specimen: peripheral blood. For the CDR3, the DNA is TGTGCCAGCAGCGTAGCGGGGACGGACCCCTACGAGCAGTACTTC. Protein sequence: CASSVAGTDPYEQYF.